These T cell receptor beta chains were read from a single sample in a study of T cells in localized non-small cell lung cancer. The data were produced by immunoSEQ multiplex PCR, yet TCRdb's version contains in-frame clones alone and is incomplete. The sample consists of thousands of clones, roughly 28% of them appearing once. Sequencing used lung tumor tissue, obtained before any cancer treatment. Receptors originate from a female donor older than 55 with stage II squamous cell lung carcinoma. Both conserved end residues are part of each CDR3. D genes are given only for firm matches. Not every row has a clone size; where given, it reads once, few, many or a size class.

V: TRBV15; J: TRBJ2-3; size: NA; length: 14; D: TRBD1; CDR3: CATSRDRGLDTQYF; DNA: TGTGCCACCAGCAGAGACAGGGGGCTCGATACGCAGTATTTT
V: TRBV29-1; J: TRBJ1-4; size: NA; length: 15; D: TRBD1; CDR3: CSATRGTESNEKLFF; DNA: TGCAGCGCAACAAGGGGGACAGAGTCTAATGAAAAACTGTTTTTT
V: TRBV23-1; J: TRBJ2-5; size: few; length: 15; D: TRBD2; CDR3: CASSSGTSPPETQYF; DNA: TGCGCCAGCAGCTCGGGGACTAGCCCGCCAGAGACCCAGTACTTC
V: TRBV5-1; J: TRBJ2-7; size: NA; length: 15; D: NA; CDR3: CASSGTGGAGYEQYF; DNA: TGCGCCAGCAGCGGTACAGGAGGGGCAGGTTACGAGCAGTACTTC
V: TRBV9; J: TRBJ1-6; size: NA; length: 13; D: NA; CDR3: CASSVGGGSPLHF; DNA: TGTGCCAGCAGCGTTGGGGGCGGCTCACCCCTCCACTTT
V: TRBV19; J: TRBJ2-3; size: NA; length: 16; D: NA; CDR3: CASSFRRGAGTDTQYF; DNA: TGTGCCAGTAGTTTCCGACGGGGGGCGGGCACAGATACGCAGTATTTT
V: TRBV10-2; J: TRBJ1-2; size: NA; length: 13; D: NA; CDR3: CASQPGPNYGYTF; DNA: TGCGCCAGCCAGCCGGGACCTAACTATGGCTACACCTTC
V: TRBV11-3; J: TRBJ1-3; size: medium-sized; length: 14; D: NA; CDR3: CASSLGAAGNTIYF; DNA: TGTGCCAGCAGCTTGGGGGCAGCAGGAAACACCATATATTTT
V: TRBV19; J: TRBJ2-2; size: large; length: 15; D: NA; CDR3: CASSSPAWGTGELFF; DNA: TGTGCCAGTAGTAGCCCAGCTTGGGGTACCGGGGAGCTGTTTTTT
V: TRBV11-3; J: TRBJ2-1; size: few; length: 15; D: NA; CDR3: CASSLYERGDNEQFF; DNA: TGTGCCAGCAGCTTATACGAACGAGGGGACAATGAGCAGTTCTTC
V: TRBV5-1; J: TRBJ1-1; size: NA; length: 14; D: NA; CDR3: CASSFDRMNTEAFF; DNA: TGCGCCAGCAGCTTCGACAGGATGAACACTGAAGCTTTCTTT
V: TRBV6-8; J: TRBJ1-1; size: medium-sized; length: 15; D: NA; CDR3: CASSYSFDTAVRAFF; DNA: TGTGCCAGCAGTTACTCCTTTGACACGGCCGTGAGAGCTTTCTTT
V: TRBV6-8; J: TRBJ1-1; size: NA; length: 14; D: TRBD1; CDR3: CASSRSTGVTEAFF; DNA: TGTGCCAGCAGTCGATCGACAGGGGTCACTGAAGCTTTCTTT
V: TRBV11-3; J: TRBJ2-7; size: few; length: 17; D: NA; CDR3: CASRHPRGTLSSYEQYF; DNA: TGTGCCAGCAGACATCCGAGGGGGACCCTTAGCTCCTACGAGCAGTACTTC
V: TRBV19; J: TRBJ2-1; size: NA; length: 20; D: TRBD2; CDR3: CASSIDLGLAGPPGYNEQFF; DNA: TGTGCCAGTAGTATAGACTTAGGACTAGCGGGGCCACCGGGGTACAATGAGCAGTTCTTC
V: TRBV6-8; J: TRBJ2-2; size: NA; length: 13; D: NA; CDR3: CASSAQNAGELFF; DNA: TGTGCCAGCAGTGCCCAGAACGCCGGGGAGCTGTTTTTT
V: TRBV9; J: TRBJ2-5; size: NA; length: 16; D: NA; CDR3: CASSSEQGGGQETQYF; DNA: TGTGCCAGCAGCTCCGAACAGGGAGGGGGTCAAGAGACCCAGTACTTC
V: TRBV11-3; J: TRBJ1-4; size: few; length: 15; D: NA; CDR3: CASSHSGGPNEKLFF; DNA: TGTGCCAGCAGCCATAGTGGGGGCCCTAATGAAAAACTGTTTTTT
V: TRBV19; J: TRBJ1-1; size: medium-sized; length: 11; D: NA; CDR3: CASSIVTEAFF; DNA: TGTGCCAGTAGTATCGTCACTGAAGCTTTCTTT
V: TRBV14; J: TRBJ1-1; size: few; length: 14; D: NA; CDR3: CASSQWALQPEAFF; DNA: TGTGCCAGCAGCCAGTGGGCCTTACAACCTGAAGCTTTCTTT
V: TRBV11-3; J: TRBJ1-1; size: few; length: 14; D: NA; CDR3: CASGTGGSNTEAFF; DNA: TGTGCCAGCGGTACGGGGGGTTCGAACACTGAAGCTTTCTTT
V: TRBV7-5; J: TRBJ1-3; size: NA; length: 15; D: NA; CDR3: CASSFSGFSGNTIYF; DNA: TGTGCCAGCAGCTTTTCGGGATTCTCTGGAAACACCATATATTTT
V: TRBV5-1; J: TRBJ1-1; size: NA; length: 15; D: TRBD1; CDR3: CASSLTGAPGTEAFF; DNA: TGCGCCAGCAGCTTGACAGGGGCCCCGGGCACTGAAGCTTTCTTT
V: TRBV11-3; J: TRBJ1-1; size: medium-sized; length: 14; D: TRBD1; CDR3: CASSYRTGRYEAFF; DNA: TGTGCCAGCAGCTATAGGACAGGGAGATATGAAGCTTTCTTT
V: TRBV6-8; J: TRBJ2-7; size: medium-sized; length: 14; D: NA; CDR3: CASSYFGFGYEQYF; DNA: TGTGCCAGCAGTTACTTCGGGTTTGGCTACGAGCAGTACTTC
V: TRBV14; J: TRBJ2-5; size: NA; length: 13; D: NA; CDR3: CASSQQLTAAQYF; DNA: TGTGCCAGCAGCCAACAACTTACGGCGGCCCAGTACTTC
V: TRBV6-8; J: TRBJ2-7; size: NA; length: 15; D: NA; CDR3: CASSFRADGTHEQYF; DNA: TGTGCCAGCAGTTTTAGGGCGGACGGTACCCACGAGCAGTACTTC